A single T cell receptor (beta chain) is shown here with its context. Methods used by the authors: For nucleated cells, counts were estimated from reference gene primer amplification. Assay: immunoSEQ multiplex PCR; the TCRdb copy retains only in-frame clones and omits some. V and J calls and clone size follow that table, whereas D and trimming were derived from the DNA. The data contain about 310,000 clones, about 89% of them singletons. The sample comes from a study of blood T cell repertoires in COVID-19. Trimming took 2 bases from V and 4 from J; bases not matched to a gene: 8. The CDR3 sequence is 15 residues long. The germline CDR1 and CDR2 sequences are MNHNS and SASEGT.

V usage is TRBV6-1 and J usage is TRBJ2-7; 7 nucleotides align to TRBD1. The receptor was isolated from a woman between 50 and 59 years old who had recovered from COVID-19. The specimen sequenced was peripheral blood. Here the CDR3 DNA reads TGTGCCAGCAGTGAACCTCAGGGGGTTCAATACGAGCAGTACTTC. Protein: CASSEPQGVQYEQYF.